The rows below give T cell receptor beta chains drawn from one sample of a study of graft-versus-host responses after intestinal transplantation. TCRdb keeps only in-frame clones here, not all; method: immunoSEQ multiplex PCR. The sample yields 50,000 to 75,000 clones, 90% to 95% seen once. Antigen specificity for these receptors is unknown. The specimen comprised unstimulated CD4+ T cells sorted from spleen or lymph node cells, sampled before transplant. Receptors were obtained from a human donor who was the organ donor for an intestinal transplant. The CDR3 runs from the conserved cysteine through the conserved F or W. Fields, in order: V gene, J gene, CDR3 protein.

v_gene: TRBV6-4
j_gene: TRBJ1-5
CDR3aa: CASSLGIQPQHF

v_gene: TRBV9
j_gene: TRBJ2-3
CDR3aa: CASSRTARADTQYF

v_gene: TRBV5-1
j_gene: TRBJ2-5
CDR3aa: CASRAQVVQETQYF

v_gene: TRBV6-5
j_gene: TRBJ1-6
CDR3aa: CASRLRDFPLHF

v_gene: TRBV27
j_gene: TRBJ2-6
CDR3aa: CASSRQGGTGANVLTF

v_gene: TRBV18
j_gene: .
CDR3aa: CASSPGTGLNEQYF

v_gene: TRBV7-2
j_gene: .
CDR3aa: CASSLGRGLNQPQYF

v_gene: TRBV5-4
j_gene: TRBJ1-4
CDR3aa: CASNQEMGRITTNEKLFF

v_gene: TRBV5-1
j_gene: TRBJ1-1
CDR3aa: CASSLGRGGASEAFF

v_gene: TRBV5-4
j_gene: TRBJ1-1
CDR3aa: CASSQEQKASVNTEAFF

v_gene: TRBV5-4
j_gene: TRBJ1-6
CDR3aa: CASSLVSGISPLHF

v_gene: TRBV11-2
j_gene: TRBJ2-4
CDR3aa: CASSLGLPGLANIQYF

v_gene: TRBV7-9
j_gene: TRBJ1-1
CDR3aa: CASSLEGSGTEAFF

v_gene: TRBV7-9
j_gene: TRBJ1-2
CDR3aa: CASSLVRQADYTF

v_gene: TRBV7-3
j_gene: TRBJ2-1
CDR3aa: CASSLPPSGGYNEQFF

v_gene: TRBV7-2
j_gene: TRBJ2-2
CDR3aa: CASSPQKTIQGGGELFF

v_gene: TRBV5-6
j_gene: TRBJ1-2
CDR3aa: CASSLSRGMDYGYTF

v_gene: TRBV6-1
j_gene: TRBJ2-1
CDR3aa: CASSEFQRGVQKFF

v_gene: TRBV2
j_gene: TRBJ1-1
CDR3aa: CASTLRGLNTEAFF

v_gene: TRBV7-3
j_gene: TRBJ1-1
CDR3aa: CASSLGATTEAFF

v_gene: TRBV5-8
j_gene: TRBJ1-6
CDR3aa: CASSLVMGRSPLHF

v_gene: TRBV11-1
j_gene: TRBJ2-4
CDR3aa: CASSHSGGIAKNIQYF

v_gene: TRBV7-2
j_gene: TRBJ1-3
CDR3aa: CASSLAVGGNTIYF

v_gene: TRBV4-1
j_gene: TRBJ1-3
CDR3aa: CASSQPLDSGNTIYF

v_gene: TRBV9
j_gene: .
CDR3aa: CASSVGPGYEQYF

v_gene: TRBV7-2
j_gene: TRBJ2-4
CDR3aa: CASSLMRSGGAKNIQYF

v_gene: TRBV19
j_gene: TRBJ2-7
CDR3aa: CASTPRWAGGVTFYEQYF

v_gene: TRBV18
j_gene: TRBJ2-5
CDR3aa: CASSPPGDETQYF

v_gene: TRBV5-6
j_gene: TRBJ2-7
CDR3aa: CASRPPGAREQYF

v_gene: TRBV2
j_gene: TRBJ2-5
CDR3aa: CASNSGTSGGGAQYF